Here is one T cell receptor beta chain with its context. Its recognized antigen is unknown. Per-base quality was not reported, and no clone a single base away is much larger than it. The germline ends are 20 bases apart after V is trimmed by 5 bases and J by 0 bases. The germline V gene sets CDR1 to SGHRS and CDR2 to YFSETQ. CDR3 length: 17 amino acids, cysteine to phenylalanine. Kept here is only the CDR3 DNA, which spans 51 bases and is read in frame from base 1. Genomic DNA was extracted from sorted cells using the Qiagen DNeasy Kit. TCR beta chain deep sequencing was performed on the immunoSEQ platform. Per the source publication's procedure: The immunoSEQ Analyzer software was used to analyze the repertoire data. In TCRdb, the immuneACCESS table is reduced to in-frame sequences with V and J assigned. These tables do not hold every clone; where another copy was compared, an unresolved V gene accounts for under half, and the others remain unexplained. V and J calls and clone size come straight from that table; D and trimming were deduced from the DNA. The sample records around 19,000 clones, around four fifths of which are singletons. The ten largest clonotypes hold 25% to 30% of the sample.

The treatment or condition label here, explained by the study, means: AdE1-LMPpoly-expanded autologous EBV-specific T-cell therapy followed by anti-PD-1 nivolumab. This entry belongs to a study of EBV T-cell therapy then PD-1 blockade in nasopharyngeal carcinoma (dated by TCRdb to about 2021). Material: CD8+ T cells from blood, obtained at day 0 from a patient whose treatment included autologous EBV-specific T cells and nivolumab. Recombination linked TRBV5-1 to TRBJ1-2; a tentative D match to TRBD1 spans 5 bases. The clonotype was recovered from a man aged 40-55 years with nasopharyngeal carcinoma. The sequenced DNA is TGCGCCAGCAGTTCTTACAACAGGCAAGGAGCTAACTATGGCTACACCTTC. This translates into CASSSYNRQGANYGYTF. The full variable domain, completed from the reference TRBV5-1 and TRBJ1-2 proteins outside the CDR3, reads KAGVTQTPRYLIKTRGQQVTLSCSPISGHRSVSWYQQTPGQGLQFLFEYFSETQRNKGNFPGRFSGRQFSNSRSEMNVSTLELGDSALYLCASSSYNRQGANYGYTFGSGTRLTVV.